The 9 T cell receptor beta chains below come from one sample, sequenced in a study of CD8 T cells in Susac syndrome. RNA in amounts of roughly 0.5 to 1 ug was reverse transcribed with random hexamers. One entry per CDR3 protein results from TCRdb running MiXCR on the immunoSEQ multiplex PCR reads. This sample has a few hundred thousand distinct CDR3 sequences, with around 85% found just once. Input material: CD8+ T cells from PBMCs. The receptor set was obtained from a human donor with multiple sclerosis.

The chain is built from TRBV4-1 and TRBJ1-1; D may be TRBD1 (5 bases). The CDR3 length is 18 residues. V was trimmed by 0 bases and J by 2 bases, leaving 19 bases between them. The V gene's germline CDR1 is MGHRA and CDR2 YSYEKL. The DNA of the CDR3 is TGCGCCAGCAGCCAAGATCTCGCCGGGACGGAAGTTAACACTGAAGCTTTCTTT. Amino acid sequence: CASSQDLAGTEVNTEAFF.

This CDR3 is CASSLRLDSSYNEQFF. In nucleotides, the CDR3 is TGTGCCAGCAGCCTCCGGCTCGATAGCTCCTACAATGAGCAGTTCTTC. The chain combines TRBV5-5 with TRBJ2-1; D gene uncertain. The V gene lost 4 bases and the J gene lost 0 bases, with 14 bases spanning the gap. The length of the CDR3 is 16 residues. Germline V CDR1 and CDR2: SGHKS, YYEKEE (reference sequence).

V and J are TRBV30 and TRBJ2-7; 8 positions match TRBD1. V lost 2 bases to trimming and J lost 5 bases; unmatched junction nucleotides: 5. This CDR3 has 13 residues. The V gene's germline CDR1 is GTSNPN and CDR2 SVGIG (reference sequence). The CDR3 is CAWSLGQGHEQYF. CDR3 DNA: TGTGCCTGGAGTTTAGGACAGGGACACGAGCAGTACTTC.

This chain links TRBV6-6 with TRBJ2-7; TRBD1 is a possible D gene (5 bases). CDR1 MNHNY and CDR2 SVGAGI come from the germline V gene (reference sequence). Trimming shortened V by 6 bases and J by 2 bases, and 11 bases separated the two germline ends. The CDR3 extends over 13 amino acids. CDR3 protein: CASRKQEPYEQYF. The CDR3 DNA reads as TGTGCCAGCAGGAAACAGGAGCCCTACGAGCAGTACTTC.

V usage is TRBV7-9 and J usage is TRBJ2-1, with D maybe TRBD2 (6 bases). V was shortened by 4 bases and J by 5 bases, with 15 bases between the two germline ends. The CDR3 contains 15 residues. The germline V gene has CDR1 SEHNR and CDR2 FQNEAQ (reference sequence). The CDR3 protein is CASSSPGLPNNEQFF. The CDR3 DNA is TGTGCCAGCAGCTCTCCGGGACTCCCTAACAATGAGCAGTTCTTC. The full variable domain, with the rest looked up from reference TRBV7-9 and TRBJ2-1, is DTGVSQNPRHKITKRGQNVTFRCDPISEHNRLYWYRQTLGQGPEFLTYFQNEAQLEKSRLLSDRFSAERPKGSFSTLEIQRTEQGDSAMYLCASSSPGLPNNEQFFGPGTRLTVL.

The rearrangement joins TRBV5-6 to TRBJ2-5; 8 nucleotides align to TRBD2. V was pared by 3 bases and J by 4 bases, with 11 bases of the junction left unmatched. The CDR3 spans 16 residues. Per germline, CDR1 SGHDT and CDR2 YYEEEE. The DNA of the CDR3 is TGTGCCAGCAGCTGGAAGACTAGCGTCAGGCCAGAGACCCAGTACTTC. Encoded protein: CASSWKTSVRPETQYF.

The chain's CDR3 is CASSYRTGDPYEQYF. Here the CDR3 DNA reads TGTGCCAGCAGTTACCGGACAGGGGACCCCTACGAGCAGTACTTC. The chain uses TRBV6-2 or TRBV6-3 and TRBJ2-7; 9 bases align to TRBD1. Germline values: CDR1 MNHEY, CDR2 SVGEGT. V was pared by 2 bases and J by 2 bases, with 4 bases of the junction left unmatched. The CDR3 has 15 amino acids.

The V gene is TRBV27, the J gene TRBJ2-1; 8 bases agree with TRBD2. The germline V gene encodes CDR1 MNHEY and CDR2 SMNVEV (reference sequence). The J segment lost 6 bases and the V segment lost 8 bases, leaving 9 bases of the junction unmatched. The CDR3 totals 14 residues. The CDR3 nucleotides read TGTGCCAGCGGGTTAGCGGGGCTTCTCAATGAGCAGTTCTTC. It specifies CASGLAGLLNEQFF.

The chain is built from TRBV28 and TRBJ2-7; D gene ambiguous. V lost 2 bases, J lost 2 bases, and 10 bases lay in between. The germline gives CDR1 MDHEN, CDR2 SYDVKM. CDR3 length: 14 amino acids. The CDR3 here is CASSLPTEAYEQYF. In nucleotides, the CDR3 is TGTGCCAGCAGTTTACCCACAGAAGCCTACGAGCAGTACTTC.